What follows is one TCR beta chain and its context. These data originate in a study of T cell changes during pregnancy in multiple sclerosis. The CDR3 runs to 15 residues. In germline, CDR1 is SGHRS, CDR2 YFSETQ. The V segment lost 4 bases and the J segment 4 bases; nucleotides outside the gene matches: 8. Only in-frame clones appear in the TCRdb table, and some are missing; sequencing was by immunoSEQ multiplex PCR. The table lists approximately 35,000 clones, roughly 90% of them singletons, with approximately 0.75% in the top ten. The rearrangement joins TRBV5-1 to TRBJ1-1; TRBD1 matches at 9 bases. Sequencing was performed on CD4+ T cells from peripheral blood mononuclear cells, taken after pregnancy. This TCR was sampled from a female donor in good health, enrolled as a control in a pregnancy study. The CDR3 DNA follows: TGCGCCAGCAGCACCCGGGACAGGGTGACCACTGAAGCTTTCTTT. It yields the protein CASSTRDRVTTEAFF.